The clone carrying this TCR beta chain has at least ten counts. The sample is drawn from a study of regulatory T cells in long-lasting Graves disease. Germline CDR1 SGHDN, CDR2 FVKESK. This CDR3 is built from 14 residues. Trimming removed 1 base from V and 5 bases from J; junction bases left unmatched: 4. Combining iRepertoire HTBI primers with Arm-PCR of CDR3 regions, the authors built TCR beta libraries. TCRdb re-derived calls from the multiplex PCR reads in MiXCR, one entry per CDR3 protein. The data hold around 450,000 distinct CDR3 sequences, with around 16% observed a single time. The time point is: newly diagnosed GD, antithyroid drugs for less than 3 months. RNA from PBMCs was the source of the TCR library. The data also belong to a second study, concerning T cells in Graves' hyperthyroidism and ophthalmopathy. That source notes: Graves' hyperthyroidism is called stable when ophthalmopathy does not progress within 18 months. The majority of expanded thyroid clonotypes above 0.001 also appeared in blood. Ophthalmopathy was separated from stable hyperthyroidism by a 13 V-J model.

This sequence originates from a woman aged 35 to 49 with Graves disease. The sequenced sample was peripheral blood mononuclear cells (PBMCs), obtained at new diagnosis, from a patient treated with antithyroid drugs. V gene TRBV14 combines with J gene TRBJ2-7, with 8 positions matching TRBD2. DNA for the CDR3: TGTGCCAGCAGCCAAGCCGGGAGGGCCAACGAGCAGTACTTC. As protein: CASSQAGRANEQYF.